The 23 T cell receptor beta chains below come from one sample, sequenced in a study of blood T cell repertoires in COVID-19. Some clones are missing from TCRdb's copy, which holds only in-frame ones; the method was immunoSEQ multiplex PCR. The data show 200,000 to 300,000 clones, 85% to 95% seen once. The material sequenced was peripheral blood. These receptors originate from a man aged 25 to 40 with COVID-19, enrolled during active disease.

V and J are TRBV3-1 (or the pseudogene TRBV3-2) and TRBJ2-5; 11 positions match TRBD1. CDR3 length equals 15 residues. The germline V gene encodes CDR1 LGHDT and CDR2 YNNKEL (reference sequence). Trimming cost V 6 bases and J 5 bases; bases outside gene matches: 8. The CDR3 DNA reads TGTGCCAGCAGTGGCGGGACAGGGGGTTGGGAGACCCAGTACTTC. Translation: CASSGGTGGWETQYF.

This chain uses TRBV7-3 with TRBJ2-2; D gene unclear. This CDR3 has 12 amino acids. CDR1 is SGHTA and CDR2 is FQGTGA in the germline V gene. V dropped 5 bases and J dropped 3 bases, with 4 bases sitting between them. The CDR3 spells CASSQDTGELFF. In nucleotides, the CDR3 is TGTGCCAGCAGCCAGGACACCGGGGAGCTGTTTTTT.

The chain combines TRBV18 with TRBJ1-5; TRBD1 matches 7 bases. The CDR3 has 16 amino acids. Germline CDR1 KGHSH, CDR2 LQKENI. The V segment lost 4 bases and the J segment 0 bases; nucleotides outside the gene matches: 6. CDR3 bases: TGTGCCAGCTCACGTGGGGACAGCAATAGCAATCAGCCCCAGCATTTT. Its protein product is CASSRGDSNSNQPQHF.

The chain has TRBV19 and TRBJ1-6; TRBD1 aligns across 9 bases. The CDR3 is made up of 15 amino acids. The junction had 3 bases not matched to a gene; V was cut back by 6 bases and J by 3 bases. Germline values: CDR1 LNHDA, CDR2 SQIVND (reference sequence). DNA of the CDR3: TGTGCCAGTAGGGACAGGGGCCTCTATAATTCACCCCTCCACTTT. This gives the protein CASRDRGLYNSPLHF.

The chain combines TRBV11-2 with TRBJ2-2, with TRBD1 matching over 8 bases. The V gene end was trimmed by 5 bases and the J gene end by 7 bases; junction bases not matched to a gene: 9. This CDR3 is built from 15 residues. CDR1 and CDR2 from the germline V gene are SGHAT and FQNNGV. The CDR3 sequence is CASSRVRGRVGELFF. The CDR3 DNA reads as TGTGCCAGCAGCCGGGTCAGGGGGCGCGTCGGGGAGCTGTTTTTT.

The gene calls are TRBV3-1 (or the pseudogene TRBV3-2) and TRBJ1-6; D uncertain. The CDR3 covers 15 residues. Per the germline V gene, CDR1 is LGHDT and CDR2 is YNNKEL (reference sequence). V gave up 4 bases and J gave up 2 bases, with 9 bases separating them. CDR3 sequence reads: CASSPSRTYNSPLHF. The CDR3 nucleotides are TGTGCCAGCAGCCCCTCGCGGACCTATAATTCACCCCTCCACTTT.

The chain uses TRBV12-3 or TRBV12-4 and TRBJ1-2, with TRBD1 matching 7 bases. CDR3 size: 13 residues. Trimming took 5 bases from V and 8 from J; bases not matched to a gene: 8. This CDR3 is CASSLRQGAGYTF. As DNA, the CDR3 is TGTGCCAGCAGTCTTAGACAGGGAGCCGGCTACACCTTC.

The chain has TRBV9 and TRBJ2-2, with a weak D call TRBD2 (5 bases). Looked up from germline, CDR1 is SGDLS and CDR2 is YYNGEE. Trimming took 3 bases from V and 4 from J, leaving 10 bases between them. The CDR3 totals 14 residues. The CDR3 DNA is TGTGCCAGCAGCGCCCCCGAGGGCACCGGGGAGCTGTTTTTT. Protein: CASSAPEGTGELFF. The complete variable domain, with remaining parts taken from reference TRBV9 and TRBJ2-2, reads DSGVTQTPKHLITATGQRVTLRCSPRSGDLSVYWYQQSLDQGLQFLIQYYNGEERAKGNILERFSAQQFPDLHSELNLSSLELGDSALYFCASSAPEGTGELFFGEGSRLTVL.

The V gene is TRBV11-2, the J gene TRBJ2-5; 9 nucleotides line up with TRBD2. The length of the CDR3 is 14 residues. Germline V gene lookup returns CDR1 SGHAT and CDR2 FQNNGV. J lost 1 base, V lost 5 bases, and 2 bases had no gene match. This CDR3 reads CASSKTSGQETQYF. The CDR3 coding sequence is TGTGCCAGCAGCAAGACTAGCGGCCAAGAGACCCAGTACTTC.

The chain is built from TRBV19 and TRBJ1-6; 10 bases fit TRBD1. V dropped 5 bases and J dropped 7; count of bases not matched to a gene: 5. Germline CDR1 and CDR2: LNHDA and SQIVND (reference sequence). The CDR3 is 15 residues long. Here the CDR3 DNA reads TGTGCCAGTAGTTCCCGGACAGGGGGGAATTCACCCCTCCACTTT. Protein: CASSSRTGGNSPLHF.

CDR3 region: CASSQDLGGGQPQHF. The CDR3 bases are TGTGCCAGCAGCCAAGATCTGGGGGGAGGACAGCCCCAGCATTTT. The rearrangement uses TRBV3-1 (or the pseudogene TRBV3-2) and TRBJ1-5, with D possibly TRBD1 on 5 matching bases. V was trimmed by 0 bases and J by 7 bases, leaving 13 bases between them. The germline CDR1 and CDR2 sequences are LGHDT and YNNKEL (reference sequence). This CDR3 is built from 15 residues.

This chain links TRBV14 with TRBJ2-2, with no clear D. CDR3 length equals 15 residues. CDR1 is SGHDN and CDR2 is FVKESK in the germline V gene. V lost 1 base and J 0 bases, leaving 6 bases between the germline ends. The CDR3 bases are TGTGCCAGCAGCCAAGTGCAGGCGAACACCGGGGAGCTGTTTTTT. Amino acid sequence: CASSQVQANTGELFF.

V usage is TRBV3-1 (or the pseudogene TRBV3-2) and J usage is TRBJ1-2, with TRBD1 matching 7 bases. V lost 3 bases to trimming and J lost 2 bases; unmatched junction nucleotides: 9. CDR1 is LGHDT and CDR2 is YNNKEL in the germline V gene (reference sequence). The CDR3 extends over 16 amino acids. DNA of the CDR3: TGTGCCAGCAGCCATGGGACAGACTCAGCGAACTATGGCTACACCTTC. It encodes CASSHGTDSANYGYTF.

The DNA of the CDR3 is TGTGCCAGCAGCCACACGGGGACCGCAGGGGGTGAGCAGTTCTTC. Protein: CASSHTGTAGGEQFF. The chain couples TRBV3-1 (or the pseudogene TRBV3-2) to TRBJ2-1; 7 nucleotides align to TRBD1. The germline CDR1 and CDR2 sequences are LGHDT and YNNKEL (reference sequence). The trim removed 3 bases at V and 9 bases at J, leaving 11 bases unmatched. The CDR3 is 15 residues long.

V is TRBV3-1 (or the pseudogene TRBV3-2) and J is TRBJ2-3, with a tentative D call TRBD2 (5 bases). The CDR3 totals 14 residues. Trimming removed 4 bases at V and 0 bases at J, with 8 bases between. Germline-derived CDR1 and CDR2 are LGHDT and YNNKEL (reference sequence). CDR3 region: CASSRRTSTDTQYF. The CDR3 region has the DNA TGTGCCAGCAGCCGCAGGACTAGCACAGATACGCAGTATTTT.

This chain links TRBV6-5 with TRBJ1-2; tentatively, D is TRBD1 (5 bases). The ends were cut back, 4 bases at V and 2 bases at J, with 14 bases in the middle. The CDR3 is 15 residues long. Germline loops: CDR1 MNHEY, CDR2 SVGAGI. This CDR3 is CASSSGPGGNYGYTF. The DNA of the CDR3 is TGTGCCAGCAGTTCGGGCCCCGGGGGGAACTATGGCTACACCTTC.

The chain is built from TRBV2 and TRBJ1-5, with D possibly being TRBD1 (6 bases). Trimming removed 7 bases from V and 0 bases from J, with 13 bases in between. The CDR3 spans 15 residues. Germline V CDR1 and CDR2: SNHLY, FYNNEI. This chain's CDR3 is CASKEQGTSNQPQHF. DNA for the CDR3: TGTGCCAGCAAAGAACAGGGTACTAGCAATCAGCCCCAGCATTTT. The whole variable domain, remainder taken from reference TRBV2 and TRBJ1-5, is EPEVTQTPSHQVTQMGQEVILRCVPISNHLYFYWYRQILGQKVEFLVSFYNNEISEKSEIFDDQFSVERPDGSNFTLKIRSTKLEDSAMYFCASKEQGTSNQPQHFGDGTRLSIL.

The CDR3 is CASSAEGLADNEQFF. In nucleotides, the CDR3 is TGTGCCAGCAGCGCTGAGGGACTAGCGGACAATGAGCAGTTCTTC. The gene calls are TRBV9 and TRBJ2-1; 11 bases agree with TRBD2. V shed 3 bases and J 5 bases; nucleotides not matched to a gene: 4. Germline V gene lookup returns CDR1 SGDLS and CDR2 YYNGEE. The CDR3 has 15 amino acids.

This chain connects TRBV29-1 to TRBJ2-2, with a weak D call TRBD1 (7 bases). This CDR3 is 14 amino acids long. Trimming took off 7 bases at V and 7 bases at J, with 19 bases between the two ends. Germline V CDR1 and CDR2: SQVTM, ANQGSEA. CDR3 sequence (DNA): TGCAGCGCCGGGACAGTTGGGGGAGGCGGGGAGCTGTTTTTT. It translates to CSAGTVGGGGELFF.

The chain combines TRBV29-1 with TRBJ1-2; D unclear. The CDR3 loop spans 12 amino acids. Germline V CDR1 and CDR2: SQVTM, ANQGSEA. V was pared by 4 bases and J by 0 bases, with 6 bases between. CDR3 sequence: CSVGTANYGYTF. CDR3 bases: TGCAGCGTTGGAACAGCTAACTATGGCTACACCTTC.

This rearrangement joins TRBV19 to TRBJ1-1, with D perhaps TRBD1 (6 bases). The V end was cut by 3 bases, the J end by 0 bases, with 14 bases between. Germline V gene lookup returns CDR1 LNHDA and CDR2 SQIVND (reference sequence). The CDR3 covers 16 residues. The CDR3 is CASSIRSAGVNTEAFF. CDR3 in DNA: TGTGCCAGTAGTATTCGTTCGGCAGGGGTGAACACTGAAGCTTTCTTT.

This rearrangement joins TRBV6-5 to TRBJ2-2; perhaps TRBD2 as D (5 bases). This CDR3 is built from 13 residues. Deletions cut 4 bases from V and 7 bases from J, with 10 bases between. Germline values: CDR1 MNHEY, CDR2 SVGAGI. The CDR3 region has the DNA TGTGCCAGCAGTTTCTTAGGGAGCGGGGAGCTGTTTTTT. This encodes CASSFLGSGELFF.

The V and J genes are TRBV5-4 and TRBJ2-2; D perhaps matches TRBD1 (5 bases). V was clipped by 5 bases and J by 0 bases, with 11 bases between them. Germline CDR1 and CDR2: SGHNT and YYREEE (reference sequence). CDR3 length equals 15 residues. The CDR3 is CASRPTASNTGELFF. The CDR3 DNA reads TGTGCCAGCAGACCGACAGCTTCGAACACCGGGGAGCTGTTTTTT.